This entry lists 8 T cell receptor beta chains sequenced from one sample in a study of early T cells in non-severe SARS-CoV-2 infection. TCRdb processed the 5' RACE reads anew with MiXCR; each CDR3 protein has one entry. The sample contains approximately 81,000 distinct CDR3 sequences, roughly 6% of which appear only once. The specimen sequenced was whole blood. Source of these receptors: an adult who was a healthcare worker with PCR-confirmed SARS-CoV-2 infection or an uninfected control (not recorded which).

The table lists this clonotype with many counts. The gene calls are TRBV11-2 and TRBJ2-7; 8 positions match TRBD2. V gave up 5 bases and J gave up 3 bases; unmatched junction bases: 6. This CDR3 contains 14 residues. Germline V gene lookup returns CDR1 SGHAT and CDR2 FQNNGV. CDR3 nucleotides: TGTGCCAGCAGCATCACTAGCGGTAACTACGAGCAGTACTTC. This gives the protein CASSITSGNYEQYF.

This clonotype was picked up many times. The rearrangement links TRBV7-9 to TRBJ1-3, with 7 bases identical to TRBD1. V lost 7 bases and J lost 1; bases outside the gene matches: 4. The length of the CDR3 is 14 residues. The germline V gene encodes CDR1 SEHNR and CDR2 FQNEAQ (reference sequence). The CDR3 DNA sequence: TGTGCCAGCAACGTGGGACAGTCTGGAAACACCATATATTTT. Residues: CASNVGQSGNTIYF.

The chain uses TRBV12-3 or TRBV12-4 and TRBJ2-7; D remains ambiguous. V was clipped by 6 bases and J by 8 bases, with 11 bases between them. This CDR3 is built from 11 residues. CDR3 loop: CASSLELKQYF. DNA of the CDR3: TGTGCCAGCAGCCTGGAGCTGAAGCAGTACTTC.

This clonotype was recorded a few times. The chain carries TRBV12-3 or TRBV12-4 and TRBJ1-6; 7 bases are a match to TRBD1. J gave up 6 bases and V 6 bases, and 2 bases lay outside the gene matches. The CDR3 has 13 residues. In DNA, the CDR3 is TGTGCCAGCAGCGACAGGGTTAATTCACCCCTCCACTTT. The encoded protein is CASSDRVNSPLHF.

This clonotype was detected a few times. The CDR3 coding sequence is TGTGCCAGCAAAAGGCCGACAGGGGATCGGTCACCCCTCCACTTT. It is translated as CASKRPTGDRSPLHF. The chain uses TRBV12-3 or TRBV12-4 and TRBJ1-6, with TRBD1 matching 8 bases. V shed 7 bases, J shed 10 bases, and the junction held 12 bases outside the gene matches. The CDR3 covers 15 residues.

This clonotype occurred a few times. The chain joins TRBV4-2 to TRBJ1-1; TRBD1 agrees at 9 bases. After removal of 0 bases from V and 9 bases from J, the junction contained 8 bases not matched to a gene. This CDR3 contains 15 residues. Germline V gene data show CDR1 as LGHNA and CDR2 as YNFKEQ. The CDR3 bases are TGTGCCAGCAGCCAAGAAGGTAGTGGACAGGGGCAAGCTTTCTTT. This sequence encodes CASSQEGSGQGQAFF.

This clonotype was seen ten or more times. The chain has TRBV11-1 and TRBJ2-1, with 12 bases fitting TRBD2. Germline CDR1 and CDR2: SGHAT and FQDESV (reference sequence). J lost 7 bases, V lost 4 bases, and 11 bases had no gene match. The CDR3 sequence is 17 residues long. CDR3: CASSSGLAGGFLNEQFF. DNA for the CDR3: TGTGCCAGCAGCTCCGGTCTAGCGGGGGGGTTTCTGAATGAGCAGTTCTTC.

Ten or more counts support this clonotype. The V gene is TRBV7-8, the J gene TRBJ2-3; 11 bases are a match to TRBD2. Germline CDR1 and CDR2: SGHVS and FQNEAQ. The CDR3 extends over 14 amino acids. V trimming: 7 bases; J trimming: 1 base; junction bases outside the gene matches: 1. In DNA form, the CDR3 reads TGTGCCAGCATGGGACTAGCGGGCACAGATACGCAGTATTTT. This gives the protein CASMGLAGTDTQYF.